The sequence of this TCR beta chain was determined in a study of T cell responses to AZD1222 COVID-19 vaccine. In the study overall: Samples with a second dose at about 4 or about 12 weeks were pooled together.

The table came from immunoSEQ multiplex PCR; TCRdb's copy has only in-frame clones and leaves some out. This sample carries around 78,000 clones, roughly 87% of them seen once, and the ten largest clones take 24%. General study results and limits: An increase in Spike-specific TCR breadth and depth was observed after two AZD1222 doses. Most donors were white British and more were female, and clonal diversity was possibly underestimated. Sampling captured repertoires only after the peak T cell response.

About this clone itself: Its cognate antigen is unknown.

The receptor comes from an adult in good health. The specimen comprised peripheral blood, sampled on day 0 of AZD1222 vaccination.

The CDR3 is CATSDPTGTDTGELFF. CDR3 DNA: TGTGCCACCAGTGATCCCACCGGGACGGACACCGGGGAGCTGTTTTTT. V is TRBV24-1 and J is TRBJ2-2; the D call may be TRBD1 or TRBD2 (5 bases each). This CDR3 has 16 residues. Germline CDR1 and CDR2: KGHDR and SFDVKD. V was pared by 3 bases and J by 3 bases, with 13 bases between.